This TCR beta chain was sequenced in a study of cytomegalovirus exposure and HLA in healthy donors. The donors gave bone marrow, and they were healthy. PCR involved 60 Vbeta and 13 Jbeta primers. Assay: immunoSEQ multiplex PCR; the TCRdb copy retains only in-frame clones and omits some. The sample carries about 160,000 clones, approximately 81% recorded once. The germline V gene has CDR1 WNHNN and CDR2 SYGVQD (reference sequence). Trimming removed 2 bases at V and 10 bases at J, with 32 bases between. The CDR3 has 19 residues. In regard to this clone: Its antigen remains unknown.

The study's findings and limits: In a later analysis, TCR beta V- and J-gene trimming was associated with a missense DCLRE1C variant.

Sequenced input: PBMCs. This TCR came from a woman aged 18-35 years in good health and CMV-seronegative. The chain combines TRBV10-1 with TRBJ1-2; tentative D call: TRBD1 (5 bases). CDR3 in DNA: TGCGCCAGCAGTGAGACAGGCCCATTAGGCTACGGTTCGCCCAGCGACTACACCTTC. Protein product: CASSETGPLGYGSPSDYTF.